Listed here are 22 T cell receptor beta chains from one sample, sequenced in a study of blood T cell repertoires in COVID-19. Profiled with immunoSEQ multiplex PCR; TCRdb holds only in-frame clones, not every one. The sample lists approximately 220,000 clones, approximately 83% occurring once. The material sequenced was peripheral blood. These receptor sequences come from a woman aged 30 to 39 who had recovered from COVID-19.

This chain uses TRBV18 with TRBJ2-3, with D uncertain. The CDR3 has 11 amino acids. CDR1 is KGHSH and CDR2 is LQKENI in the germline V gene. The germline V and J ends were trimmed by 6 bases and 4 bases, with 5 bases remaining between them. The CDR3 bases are TGTGCCAGCTCGACATCAGATACGCAGTATTTT. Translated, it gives CASSTSDTQYF.

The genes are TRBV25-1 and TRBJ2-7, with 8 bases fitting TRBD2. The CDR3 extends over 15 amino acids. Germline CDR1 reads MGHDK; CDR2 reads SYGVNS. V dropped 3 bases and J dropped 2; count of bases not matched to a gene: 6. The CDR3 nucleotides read TGTGCCAGCAGTGAGCCGGGACTAGGGGCCTACGAGCAGTACTTC. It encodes CASSEPGLGAYEQYF.

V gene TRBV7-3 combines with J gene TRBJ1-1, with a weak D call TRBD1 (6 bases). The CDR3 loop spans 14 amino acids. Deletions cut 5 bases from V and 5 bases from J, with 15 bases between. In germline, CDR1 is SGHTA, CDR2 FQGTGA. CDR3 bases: TGTGCCAGCAGCCCCTCGGGGGGCGGGACTGAAGCTTTCTTT. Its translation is CASSPSGGGTEAFF.

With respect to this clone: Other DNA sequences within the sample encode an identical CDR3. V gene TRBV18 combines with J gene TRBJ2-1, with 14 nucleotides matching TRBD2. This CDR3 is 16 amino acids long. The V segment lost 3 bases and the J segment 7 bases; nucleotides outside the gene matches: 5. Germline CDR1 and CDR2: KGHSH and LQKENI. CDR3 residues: CASSPPGLAGDNEQFF. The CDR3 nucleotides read TGTGCCAGCTCACCGCCGGGACTAGCGGGAGATAATGAGCAGTTCTTC.

CDR3 nucleotide sequence: TGTGCCTGGATCTTGCCGGACAGATGGTTCTATGGCTACACCTTC. It specifies CAWILPDRWFYGYTF. The J gene is TRBJ1-2, the V gene TRBV30; tentative D call: TRBD1 (6 bases). In germline, CDR1 is GTSNPN, CDR2 SVGIG (reference sequence). Deletions cut 4 bases from V and 4 bases from J, with 19 bases between. The CDR3 runs to 15 residues. Using reference TRBV30 and TRBJ1-2 for the parts outside the CDR3, the full variable domain is SQTIHQWPATLVQPVGSPLSLECTVEGTSNPNLYWYRQAAGRGLQLLFYSVGIGQISSEVPQNLSASRPQDRQFILSSKKLLLSDSGFYLCAWILPDRWFYGYTFGSGTRLTVV.

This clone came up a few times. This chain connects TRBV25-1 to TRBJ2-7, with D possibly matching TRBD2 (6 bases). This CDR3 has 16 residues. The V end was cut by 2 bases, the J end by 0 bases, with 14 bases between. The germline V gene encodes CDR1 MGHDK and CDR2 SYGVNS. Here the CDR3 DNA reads TGTGCCAGCAGTGAAACCGGCGGGGAGAACTCCTACGAGCAGTACTTC. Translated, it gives CASSETGGENSYEQYF.

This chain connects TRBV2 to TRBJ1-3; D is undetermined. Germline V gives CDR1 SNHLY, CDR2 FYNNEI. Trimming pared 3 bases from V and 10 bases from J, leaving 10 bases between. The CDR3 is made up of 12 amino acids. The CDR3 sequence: CASSEVIETIYF. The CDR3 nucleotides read TGTGCCAGCAGTGAGGTGATCGAGACCATATATTTT.

CDR3 protein: CASSAAPQGEKNIQYF. The CDR3, as DNA: TGTGCCAGCAGCGCAGCTCCCCAGGGGGAGAAAAACATTCAGTACTTC. The chain employs TRBV3-1 (or the pseudogene TRBV3-2) and TRBJ2-4; 7 bases match TRBD1. V trimming: 5 bases; J trimming: 4 bases; junction bases outside the gene matches: 11. The CDR3 spans 16 residues. CDR1 is LGHDT, CDR2 YNNKEL, per germline (reference sequence).

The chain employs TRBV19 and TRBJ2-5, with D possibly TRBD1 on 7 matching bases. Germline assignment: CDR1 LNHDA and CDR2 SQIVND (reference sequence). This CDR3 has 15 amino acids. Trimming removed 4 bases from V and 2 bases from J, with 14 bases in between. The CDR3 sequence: CASSTGDRTQETQYF. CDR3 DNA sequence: TGTGCCAGTAGTACGGGGGACAGAACACAAGAGACCCAGTACTTC.

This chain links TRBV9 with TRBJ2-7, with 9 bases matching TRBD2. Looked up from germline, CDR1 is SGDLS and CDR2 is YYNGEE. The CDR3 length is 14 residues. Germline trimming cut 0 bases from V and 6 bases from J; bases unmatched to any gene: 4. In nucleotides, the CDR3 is TGTGCCAGCAGCGTAGTGGGACTAGCTGGCGAGCAGTACTTC. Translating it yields CASSVVGLAGEQYF.

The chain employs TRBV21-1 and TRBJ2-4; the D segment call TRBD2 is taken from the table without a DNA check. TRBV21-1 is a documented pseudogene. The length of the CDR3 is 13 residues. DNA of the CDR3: TGTGCCAGCAGCAAAGAGATGTCGGACATTCAGTACTTC. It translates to CASSKEMSDIQYF.

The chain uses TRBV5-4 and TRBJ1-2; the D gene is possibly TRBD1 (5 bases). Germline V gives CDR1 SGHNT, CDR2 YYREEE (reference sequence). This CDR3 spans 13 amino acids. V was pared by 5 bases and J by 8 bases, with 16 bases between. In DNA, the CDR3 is TGTGCCAGCAGAAACCCAGGGTTTGGCGGCTACACCTTC. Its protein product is CASRNPGFGGYTF.

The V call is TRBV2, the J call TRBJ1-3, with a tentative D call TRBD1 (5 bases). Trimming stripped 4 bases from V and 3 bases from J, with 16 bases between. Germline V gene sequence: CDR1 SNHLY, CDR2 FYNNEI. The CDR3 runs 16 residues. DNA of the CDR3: TGTGCCAGCAGTGGTACGACAGAATTTAGTGGAAACACCATATATTTT. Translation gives CASSGTTEFSGNTIYF.

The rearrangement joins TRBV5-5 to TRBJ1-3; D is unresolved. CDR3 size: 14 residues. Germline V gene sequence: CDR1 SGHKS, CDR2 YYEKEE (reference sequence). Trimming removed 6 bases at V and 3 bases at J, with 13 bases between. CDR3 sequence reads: CASIPGNFGNTIYF. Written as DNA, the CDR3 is TGTGCCAGCATCCCGGGTAATTTTGGAAACACCATATATTTT. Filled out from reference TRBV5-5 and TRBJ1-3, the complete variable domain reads DAGVTQSPTHLIKTRGQQVTLRCSPISGHKSVSWYQQVLGQGPQFIFQYYEKEERGRGNFPDRFSARQFPNYSSELNVNALLLGDSALYLCASIPGNFGNTIYFGEGSWLTVV.

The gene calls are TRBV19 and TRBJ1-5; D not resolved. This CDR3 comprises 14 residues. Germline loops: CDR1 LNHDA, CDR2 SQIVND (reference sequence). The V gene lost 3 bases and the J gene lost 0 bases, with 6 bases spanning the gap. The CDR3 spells CASSIGFSNQPQHF. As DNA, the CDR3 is TGTGCCAGTAGTATCGGGTTTAGCAATCAGCCCCAGCATTTT.

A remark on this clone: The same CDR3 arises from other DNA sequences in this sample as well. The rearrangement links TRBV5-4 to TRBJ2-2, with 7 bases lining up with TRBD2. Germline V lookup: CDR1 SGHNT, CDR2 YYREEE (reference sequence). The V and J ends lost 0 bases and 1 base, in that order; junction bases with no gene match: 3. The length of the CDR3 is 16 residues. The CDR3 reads CASSLGLAVNTGELFF. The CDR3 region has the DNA TGTGCCAGCAGCTTGGGGCTAGCGGTGAACACCGGGGAGCTGTTTTTT.

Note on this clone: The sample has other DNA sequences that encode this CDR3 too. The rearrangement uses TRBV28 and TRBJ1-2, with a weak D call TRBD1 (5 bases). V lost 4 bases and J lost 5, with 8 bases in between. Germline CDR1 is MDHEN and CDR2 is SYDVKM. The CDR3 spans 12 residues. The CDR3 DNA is TGTGCCAGCAGTTCCCAGGGATATGGCTACACCTTC. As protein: CASSSQGYGYTF.

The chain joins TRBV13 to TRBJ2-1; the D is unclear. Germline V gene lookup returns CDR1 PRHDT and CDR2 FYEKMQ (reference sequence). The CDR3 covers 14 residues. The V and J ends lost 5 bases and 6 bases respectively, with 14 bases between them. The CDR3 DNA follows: TGTGCCAGCAGCGTCCTAGAGAAAGTCAATGAGCAGTTCTTC. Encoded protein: CASSVLEKVNEQFF. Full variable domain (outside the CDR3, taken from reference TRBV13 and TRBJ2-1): AAGVIQSPRHLIKEKRETATLKCYPIPRHDTVYWYQQGPGQDPQFLISFYEKMQSDKGSIPDRFSAQQFSDYHSELNMSSLELGDSALYFCASSVLEKVNEQFFGPGTRLTVL.

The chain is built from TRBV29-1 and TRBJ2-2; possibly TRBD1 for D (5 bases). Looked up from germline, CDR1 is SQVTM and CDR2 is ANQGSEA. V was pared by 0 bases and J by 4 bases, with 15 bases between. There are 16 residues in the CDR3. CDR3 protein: CSVEERAGLGTGELFF. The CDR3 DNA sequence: TGCAGCGTTGAAGAACGAGCAGGGCTGGGCACCGGGGAGCTGTTTTTT.

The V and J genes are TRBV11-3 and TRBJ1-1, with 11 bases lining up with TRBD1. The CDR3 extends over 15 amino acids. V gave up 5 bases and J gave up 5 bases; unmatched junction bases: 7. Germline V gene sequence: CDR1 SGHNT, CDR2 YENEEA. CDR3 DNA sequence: TGTGCCAGCAGCCCCGGACAGGGGGCGAGGACTGAAGCTTTCTTT. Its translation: CASSPGQGARTEAFF. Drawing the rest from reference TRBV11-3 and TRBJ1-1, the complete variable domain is EAGVVQSPRYKIIEKKQPVAFWCNPISGHNTLYWYLQNLGQGPELLIRYENEEAVDDSQLPKDRFSAERLKGVDSTLKIQPAELGDSAVYLCASSPGQGARTEAFFGQGTRLTVV.

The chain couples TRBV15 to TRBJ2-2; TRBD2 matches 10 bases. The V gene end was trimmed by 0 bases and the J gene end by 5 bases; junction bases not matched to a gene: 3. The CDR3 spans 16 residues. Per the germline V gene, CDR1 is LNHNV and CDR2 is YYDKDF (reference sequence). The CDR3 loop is CATSRDASGRTGELFF. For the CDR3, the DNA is TGTGCCACCAGCAGAGATGCTAGCGGGAGAACCGGGGAGCTGTTTTTT.

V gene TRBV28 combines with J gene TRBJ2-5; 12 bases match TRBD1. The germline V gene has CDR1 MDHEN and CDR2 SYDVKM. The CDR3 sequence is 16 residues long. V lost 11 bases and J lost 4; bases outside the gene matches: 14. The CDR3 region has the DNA TGTGCCGCTACCGGGACAGGGGGCGTGAAAGGAGAGACCCAGTACTTC. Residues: CAATGTGGVKGETQYF.